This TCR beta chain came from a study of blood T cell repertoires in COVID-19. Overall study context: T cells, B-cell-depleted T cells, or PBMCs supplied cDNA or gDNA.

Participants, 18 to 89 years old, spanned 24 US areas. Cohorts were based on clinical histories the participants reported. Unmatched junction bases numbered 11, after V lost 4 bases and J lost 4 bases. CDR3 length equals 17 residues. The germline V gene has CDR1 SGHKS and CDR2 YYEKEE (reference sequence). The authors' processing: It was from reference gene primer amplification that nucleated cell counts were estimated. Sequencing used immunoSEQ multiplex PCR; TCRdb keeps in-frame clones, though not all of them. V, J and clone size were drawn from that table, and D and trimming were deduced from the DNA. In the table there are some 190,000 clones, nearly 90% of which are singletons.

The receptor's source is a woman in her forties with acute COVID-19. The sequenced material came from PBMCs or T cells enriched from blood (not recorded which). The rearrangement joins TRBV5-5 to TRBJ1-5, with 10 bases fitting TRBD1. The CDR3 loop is CASSPFGTGAPNQPQHF. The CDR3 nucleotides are TGTGCCAGCAGCCCCTTTGGGACAGGGGCACCTAATCAGCCCCAGCATTTT.